The text below deals with one TCR beta chain. Antigen specificity is unknown. The data stem from a study of blood T cells in healthy people across ages. V shed 5 bases and J 0 bases; nucleotides not matched to a gene: 9. Germline lookup yields CDR1 MNHNS and CDR2 SASEGT. The CDR3 is 16 residues long. A J-beta primer mix and a sample-barcoded 5' primer were used in a second PCR of roughly 6 to 11 cycles. From the 5' RACE reads, TCRdb called clonotypes with MiXCR, one entry per CDR3 protein. The sample has almost 800,000 distinct CDR3 sequences, over 45% seen once. The study's findings and limits: With age, beta diversity per million T cells declined roughly linearly, significantly by 40. Naive and antigen-experienced cells could not be conclusively compared, given unsorted PBMCs.

The chain links TRBV6-1 to TRBJ2-7; 8 bases agree with TRBD1. The source is a man between 25 and 39 years old in good health. Sequencing was done on a sample of blood. CDR3 amino acids: CASSLGQVRNSYEQYF. In nucleotides, the CDR3 is TGTGCCAGCAGTTTGGGACAGGTCCGAAACTCCTACGAGCAGTACTTC.